This T cell receptor beta chain was identified in a study of beta chain features in type 1 diabetes. Study information: Across the samples, around 110,000,000 sorted cells were examined in total.

The study, taken as a whole, reports: TCRB CDR3s from Type 1 diabetes patients were moderately but significantly shorter in all four CD4+ subsets. For TCRB rearrangement, an influence of HLA type remained unresolved here. Possible PCR preference for shorter templates applied equally to patients and controls.

Every bit of the isolated RNA underwent reverse transcription, so sequencing read expressed TCRB transcripts. Naive, central memory and regulatory T cell samples averaged about 4 million immunoSEQ reads each. Profiled with immunoSEQ multiplex PCR; TCRdb holds only in-frame clones, not every one. In the table there are a few hundred thousand clones, around 10% of which are singletons. This CDR3 has 13 amino acids. Germline assignment: CDR1 SGHTA and CDR2 FQGNSA. Trimming left V 5 bases short and J 14 bases short, with 21 bases between. A few counts support this clone. Antigen: not known. The J gene is TRBJ1-2, the V gene TRBV7-2; maybe TRBD1 (5 bases). Sequenced material: central memory CD4+ T cells from blood. The receptor's source is a man aged 25-45 years with type 1 diabetes. CDR3: CASSPDGTMATTF. DNA for the CDR3: TGTGCCAGCAGCCCGGACGGGACTATGGCTACTACCTTC.